This T cell receptor (beta chain) was captured in a study of blood T cell repertoires in COVID-19. Study background: Acute and convalescent COVID-19 specimens originated in the United States, Italy and Spain. PBMCs, B-cell-depleted T cells, or T cells provided the cDNA or gDNA that made up the material.

In the original processing: Amplification with reference gene primers provided the estimates of nucleated cell counts. Repertoires were generated with immunoSEQ multiplex PCR, while TCRdb's copy carries only in-frame clones and drops some. That table gives V, J and clone size, and the DNA gave D and trimming. The top ten hold 2.1% of the sample, which has hundreds of thousands of clones, approximately 91% seen once. V was clipped by 2 bases and J by 1 base, with 14 bases between them. The germline gives CDR1 MNHEY, CDR2 SVGAGI. The CDR3 covers 16 residues. This clone was picked up many times. The sequenced sample was peripheral blood. The genes are TRBV6-5 and TRBJ2-5; tentative D call: TRBD2 (6 bases). The TCR comes from a woman aged 40 to 55 who had recovered from COVID-19. CDR3 sequence reads: CASSYPRGTTQETQYF. CDR3 sequence (DNA): TGTGCCAGCAGTTACCCGCGGGGCACGACCCAAGAGACCCAGTACTTC.